The present entry profiles one TCR beta chain with its context. This sample is drawn from a study of OX40 agonist ivuxolimab in advanced cancers. Study-level background: Earlier anti-PD-1, anti-PD-L1 or anti-CTLA-4 therapy was permitted; over 35% had received some.

Some clones are missing from TCRdb's copy, which holds only in-frame ones; the method was immunoSEQ multiplex PCR. The profile shows 90,000 to 100,000 clones, about 88% of them singletons. The CDR3 contains 10 residues. Germline V gives CDR1 SQVTM, CDR2 ANQGSEA. Trimming took off 3 bases at V and 6 bases at J, with 5 bases between the two ends. This sequence joins TRBV29-1 and TRBJ1-1; no clear D. This specimen was CD4+ or CD8+ T cells sorted from blood, taken in a trial of the OX40 agonist ivuxolimab. The sequence came from an adult with an advanced solid tumor such as melanoma, head and neck, liver or kidney cancer. CDR3 sequence (DNA): TGCAGCGTTGATCGAGCTGAAGCTTTCTTT. Its protein is CSVDRAEAFF.